What follows are 5 T cell receptor beta chains derived from one specimen sequenced in a study of T cell changes during pregnancy in multiple sclerosis. The method was immunoSEQ multiplex PCR; TCRdb's version includes in-frame clones alone and lacks a portion of them. The data show tens of thousands of clones, approximately 91% seen once. This sample comprised peripheral blood, obtained in the second trimester of pregnancy. The receptors originated from a female donor with multiple sclerosis, enrolled in a pregnancy study.

The rearrangement joins TRBV30 to TRBJ1-6, with D uncertain. Trimming removed 0 bases from V and 0 bases from J, with 9 bases in between. The CDR3 runs 16 residues. CDR1 and CDR2 (germline): GTSNPN, SVGIG (reference sequence). CDR3 nucleotide sequence: TGTGCCTGGAGTGTCAGATCTAGCTCCTATAATTCACCCCTCCACTTT. Translated: CAWSVRSSSYNSPLHF.

The J gene is TRBJ1-2, the V gene TRBV28, with D possibly matching TRBD1 (5 bases). This CDR3 contains 13 residues. Trimming took off 6 bases at V and 4 bases at J, with 12 bases between the two ends. The germline V gene has CDR1 MDHEN and CDR2 SYDVKM. CDR3 nucleotides: TGTGCCAGCAGGGTAACAGGCGGCTATGGCTACACCTTC. Its protein product is CASRVTGGYGYTF.

This chain connects TRBV27 to TRBJ2-1, with TRBD2 matching 13 bases. Germline CDR1 MNHEY, CDR2 SMNVEV (reference sequence). V lost 4 bases to trimming and J lost 7 bases; unmatched junction nucleotides: 10. This CDR3 comprises 17 residues. CDR3 loop: CASSSYPRTSGGNEQFF. The CDR3 nucleotides are TGTGCCAGCAGTTCCTACCCGCGGACTAGCGGGGGAAATGAGCAGTTCTTC.

The chain combines TRBV18 with TRBJ2-1; the match to TRBD1 covers 8 bases. There are 15 residues in the CDR3. V gave up 0 bases and J gave up 6 bases; unmatched junction bases: 4. Germline V gene sequence: CDR1 KGHSH, CDR2 LQKENI. The CDR3 loop reads CASSPPTGGSNEQFF. The DNA of the CDR3 is TGTGCCAGCTCACCACCCACAGGGGGGAGCAATGAGCAGTTCTTC. Combining the CDR3 with reference TRBV18 and TRBJ2-1 gives the whole variable domain NAGVMQNPRHLVRRRGQEARLRCSPMKGHSHVYWYRQLPEEGLKFMVYLQKENIIDESGMPKERFSAEFPKEGPSILRIQQVVRGDSAAYFCASSPPTGGSNEQFFGPGTRLTVL.

This chain uses TRBV11-2 with TRBJ2-2; 7 nucleotides agree with TRBD1. This CDR3 is 16 amino acids long. Germline CDR1 reads SGHAT; CDR2 reads FQNNGV. The trim removed 5 bases at V and 4 bases at J, leaving 10 bases unmatched. CDR3 bases: TGTGCCAGCAGCCCAATGGGGACAGTGAGCACCGGGGAGCTGTTTTTT. Protein: CASSPMGTVSTGELFF.